The 27 T cell receptor beta chains in this list originate from one sample, sequenced in a study of T cell repertoires in cytomegalovirus infection. Antigens for these TCRs are unknown. MiXCR, run by TCRdb on the reads, gives a single entry per CDR3 protein. Here the sample spans roughly 800,000 distinct CDR3 sequences, 25% to 35% being singletons. The sample here was cultured CD8+ T cells from PBMCs, taken from culture after CMV antigen stimulation. These receptors were collected from a human donor in good health (CMV status not recorded). Some clones in this sample may be carry-over from other donors' samples.

This CDR3 reads CASSIDGTSGGSGPYNEQFF. As DNA, the CDR3 is TGTGCCAGTAGTATAGACGGGACTAGCGGGGGGAGCGGTCCCTACAATGAGCAGTTCTTC. V usage is TRBV19 and J usage is TRBJ2-1, with 15 bases matching TRBD2. V trimming: 0 bases; J trimming: 2 bases; junction bases outside the gene matches: 8. Germline-derived CDR1 and CDR2 are LNHDA and SQIVND (reference sequence). The CDR3 totals 20 residues.

V is TRBV7-9 and J is TRBJ2-1; possibly TRBD2 for D (6 bases). The CDR3 runs to 13 residues. Germline values: CDR1 SEHNR, CDR2 FQNEAQ (reference sequence). Trimming shortened V by 5 bases and J by 8 bases, and 13 bases separated the two germline ends. CDR3 bases: TGTGCCAGCAGCCCTCCTGGGACTCATGAGCAGTTCTTC. This encodes CASSPPGTHEQFF.

The V gene is TRBV3-1, the J gene TRBJ1-2, with D possibly matching TRBD1 (5 bases). Germline values: CDR1 LGHDT, CDR2 YNNKEL (reference sequence). V dropped 0 bases and J dropped 4 bases, with 18 bases sitting between them. CDR3 length: 17 amino acids. The CDR3 loop reads CASSQEGEREAVYGYTF. The CDR3 DNA sequence: TGTGCCAGCAGCCAAGAGGGGGAGAGAGAGGCAGTCTATGGCTACACCTTC.

This clonotype has just a few counts. This chain links TRBV19 with TRBJ1-5; possible D gene TRBD1, 6 bases. The CDR3 length is 14 residues. V was cut by 2 bases and J by 6 bases, with 11 bases left in between. Germline V gives CDR1 LNHDA, CDR2 SQIVND (reference sequence). CDR3 sequence reads: CASSIRGLGQPQHF. The CDR3 coding sequence is TGTGCCAGTAGTATACGGGGGCTTGGTCAGCCCCAGCATTTT. Together with reference TRBV19 and TRBJ1-5, the CDR3 gives the full variable domain: DGGITQSPKYLFRKEGQNVTLSCEQNLNHDAMYWYRQDPGQGLRLIYYSQIVNDFQKGDIAEGYSVSREKKESFPLTVTSAQKNPTAFYLCASSIRGLGQPQHFGDGTRLSIL.

V gene TRBV27 combines with J gene TRBJ2-5; D uncertain. This CDR3 region has 15 residues. CDR1 and CDR2 from the germline V gene are MNHEY and SMNVEV (reference sequence). The V end lost 6 bases, the J end lost 2 bases, and 16 bases lay between the germline ends. CDR3 bases: TGTGCCAGCAGCAATCTGACTTACTCACAAGAGACCCAGTACTTC. Amino acids: CASSNLTYSQETQYF.

V is TRBV6-1 and J is TRBJ1-1, with a weak D call TRBD1 (5 bases). The CDR3 has 17 residues. Germline V gene lookup returns CDR1 MNHNS and CDR2 SASEGT. V dropped 0 bases and J dropped 2 bases, with 16 bases sitting between them. The chain's CDR3 is CASSEAGRRSRNTEAFF. The CDR3, as DNA: TGTGCCAGCAGTGAAGCGGGGCGTAGAAGCCGAAACACTGAAGCTTTCTTT.

This clonotype showed up just a few times. The chain has TRBV6-6 and TRBJ2-7; 8 positions agree with TRBD1. The CDR3 runs to 14 residues. Per germline, CDR1 MNHNY and CDR2 SVGAGI (reference sequence). V was pared by 6 bases and J by 3 bases, with 7 bases of the junction left unmatched. CDR3 sequence reads: CASRPDRAGYEQYF. The CDR3 DNA reads TGTGCCAGCAGGCCGGACAGGGCCGGCTACGAGCAGTACTTC.

This clonotype was seen ten or more times. The gene calls are TRBV4-1 and TRBJ1-2; TRBD1 matches at 7 bases. Germline V gives CDR1 MGHRA, CDR2 YSYEKL. This CDR3 region has 16 residues. Losses at the gene ends were 1 base for V and 5 bases for J; bases not matched to a gene: 10. This CDR3 is CASSQVHSGGKYGYTF. The CDR3, as DNA: TGCGCCAGCAGCCAAGTACATTCAGGGGGAAAGTATGGCTACACCTTC.

About this clonotype: A single base separates this from a much larger clone, so it may be a read error. The chain has TRBV12-3 or TRBV12-4 and TRBJ2-5; the D gene is possibly TRBD2 (7 bases). This CDR3 spans 17 amino acids. CDR3 loop: CVSTSQGGGAPWETQYF. CDR3 coding DNA: TGTGTCAGCACCTCCCAAGGGGGAGGGGCACCGTGGGAGACCCAGTACTTC.

The chain is built from TRBV2 and TRBJ2-3; TRBD2 is a possible D gene (6 bases). Trimming left V 3 bases short and J 6 bases short, with 7 bases between. The germline CDR1 and CDR2 sequences are SNHLY and FYNNEI. The CDR3 contains 12 residues. CDR3 bases: TGTGCCAGCAGTGATGGGGGGGATACGCAGTATTTT. This translates into CASSDGGDTQYF.

There are many counts of this clonotype. The rearrangement links TRBV7-8 to TRBJ1-5, with 10 positions matching TRBD1. V lost 1 base, J lost 5 bases, and 8 bases stayed unmatched. Germline values: CDR1 SGHVS, CDR2 FQNEAQ. CDR3 length: 17 residues. The CDR3 here is CASSLVGTGVRDQPQHF. The CDR3 DNA follows: TGTGCCAGCAGCTTAGTGGGGACAGGGGTTCGGGATCAGCCCCAGCATTTT.

This clonotype has a handful of counts. V and J are TRBV7-6 and TRBJ2-7; D remains ambiguous. There are 16 residues in the CDR3. Germline V gene sequence: CDR1 SGHVS, CDR2 FNYEAQ. The V end was cut by 0 bases, the J end by 5 bases, with 17 bases between. This chain's CDR3 is CASSLAPWLRENEQYF. The DNA for the CDR3 is TGTGCCAGCAGCTTAGCCCCATGGCTGAGAGAAAACGAGCAGTACTTC.

The chain joins TRBV6-2 or TRBV6-3 to TRBJ2-1; the match to TRBD1 covers 10 bases. Germline V CDR1 and CDR2: MNHEY, SVGEGT. J gave up 0 bases and V 8 bases, and 4 bases lay outside the gene matches. There are 15 residues in the CDR3. The CDR3, as DNA: TGTGCCAGCCTGGACAGGGGGACCTCCTACAATGAGCAGTTCTTC. This sequence encodes CASLDRGTSYNEQFF.

This clonotype showed up just once. The chain employs TRBV6-6 and TRBJ2-2, with 9 bases fitting TRBD1. Trimming removed 10 bases from V and 5 bases from J; junction bases left unmatched: 5. The CDR3 runs to 13 residues. Germline V lookup: CDR1 MNHNY, CDR2 SVGAGI (reference sequence). CDR3: CAIEQGATGELFF. CDR3 DNA sequence: TGTGCCATCGAACAGGGGGCGACCGGGGAGCTGTTTTTT.

This clonotype was found once. CDR3 protein: CASSPEGQRTDTQYF. DNA for the CDR3: TGTGCCAGCAGCCCGGAGGGACAGCGCACAGATACGCAGTATTTT. The chain employs TRBV11-2 and TRBJ2-3, with a weak D call TRBD1 (7 bases). Germline V lookup: CDR1 SGHAT, CDR2 FQNNGV. V was pared by 5 bases and J by 1 base, with 13 bases between. The CDR3 length is 15 residues.

The chain couples TRBV12-3 or TRBV12-4 to TRBJ2-1; D may be TRBD1 (6 bases). The CDR3 consists of 17 residues. V was shortened by 3 bases and J by 4 bases, with 19 bases between the two germline ends. CDR3 residues: CASSLPGAPPSYNEQFF. The DNA of the CDR3 is TGTGCCAGCAGTTTGCCAGGGGCCCCCCCGAGTTACAATGAGCAGTTCTTC.

In its sample, this clonotype was seen once. This chain connects TRBV12-3 or TRBV12-4 to TRBJ1-4, with a tentative D call TRBD1 (6 bases). There are 13 residues in the CDR3. V was pared by 7 bases and J by 8 bases, with 14 bases between. CDR3 in amino acids: CASKGDMKEKLFF. In DNA, the CDR3 is TGTGCCAGCAAGGGGGATATGAAAGAAAAACTGTTTTTT.

The genes are TRBV27 and TRBJ1-1, with D possibly matching TRBD1 (6 bases). Trimming shortened V by 2 bases and J by 1 base, and 14 bases separated the two germline ends. This CDR3 contains 16 residues. The V gene's germline CDR1 is MNHEY and CDR2 SMNVEV (reference sequence). CDR3 amino acids: CASSLGPWTENTEAFF. Written as DNA, the CDR3 is TGTGCCAGCAGTTTAGGGCCCTGGACAGAGAACACTGAAGCTTTCTTT.

V and J are TRBV15 and TRBJ1-1; D remains ambiguous. There are 11 residues in the CDR3. Germline V lookup: CDR1 LNHNV, CDR2 YYDKDF (reference sequence). V was pared by 2 bases and J by 2 bases, with 0 bases between. The CDR3 DNA reads as TGTGCCACCAGCAGAAACACTGAAGCTTTCTTT. Protein sequence: CATSRNTEAFF.

The V call is TRBV24-1, the J call TRBJ2-3, with a weak D call TRBD2 (7 bases). CDR1 and CDR2 from the germline V gene are KGHDR and SFDVKD. The CDR3 extends over 16 amino acids. The V end was cut by 3 bases, the J end by 2 bases, with 14 bases between. CDR3 residues: CATSDAWRGPTDTQYF. The CDR3 DNA reads TGTGCCACCAGTGATGCCTGGCGGGGGCCCACAGATACGCAGTATTTT.

This rearrangement joins TRBV5-1 to TRBJ2-7; D unresolved. V was cut by 4 bases and J by 6 bases, with 11 bases left in between. The CDR3 length is 12 residues. From germline, CDR1 is SGHRS and CDR2 YFSETQ. The CDR3: CASSHRPTEQYF. Written as DNA, the CDR3 is TGCGCCAGCAGCCACCGACCGACCGAGCAGTACTTC.

The gene calls are TRBV6-5 and TRBJ2-2, with D unclear. V was trimmed by 4 bases and J by 2 bases, leaving 8 bases between them. The germline CDR1 and CDR2 sequences are MNHEY and SVGAGI. There are 14 residues in the CDR3. The CDR3 protein is CASSWGINTGELFF. The CDR3 region has the DNA TGTGCCAGCAGTTGGGGTATTAACACCGGGGAGCTGTTTTTT.

V and J are TRBV6-5 and TRBJ2-1; 11 nucleotides agree with TRBD2. CDR3 length equals 16 residues. Per germline, CDR1 MNHEY and CDR2 SVGAGI. With V trimmed by 4 bases and J by 6 bases, 8 bases remained unmatched. The CDR3 sequence is CASSSQTSGVLNEQFF. The CDR3 DNA follows: TGTGCCAGCAGTTCCCAGACTAGCGGGGTTCTCAATGAGCAGTTCTTC.

This clonotype has more than one count but fewer than ten. This chain joins TRBV7-9 and TRBJ1-2; D is perhaps TRBD1 (6 bases). The CDR3 is 15 residues long. Trimming left V 1 base short and J 4 bases short, with 13 bases between. Germline values: CDR1 SEHNR, CDR2 FQNEAQ (reference sequence). CDR3 sequence (DNA): TGTGCCAGCAGCTTAGAGAGGGGGTACACCTATGGCTACACCTTC. The encoded protein is CASSLERGYTYGYTF.

V usage is TRBV24-1 and J usage is TRBJ2-2; D unresolved. With 3 bases removed from V and 8 bases from J, the gap between germline ends came to 15 bases. Germline values: CDR1 KGHDR, CDR2 SFDVKD. CDR3 size: 15 residues. The CDR3 DNA sequence: TGTGCCACCAGTGATCCGATAGGTTTCTATGGGGAGCTGTTTTTT. Translation: CATSDPIGFYGELFF.

This clonotype was seen only a few times. This chain joins TRBV6-5 and TRBJ2-7, with TRBD2 as a possible D gene (6 bases). The CDR3 contains 14 residues. Germline V gene sequence: CDR1 MNHEY, CDR2 SVGAGI. Trimming took 2 bases from V and 5 from J, leaving 13 bases between them. In nucleotides, the CDR3 is TGTGCCAGCAGTTACAGACTAGATATAGACGAGCAGTACTTC. Its protein product is CASSYRLDIDEQYF.

The sample holds many counts of this clonotype. This rearrangement joins TRBV28 to TRBJ1-2; TRBD1 matches 10 bases. Trimming removed 5 bases from V and 1 base from J; junction bases left unmatched: 7. Germline CDR1 reads MDHEN; CDR2 reads SYDVKM. The CDR3 covers 16 residues. The CDR3 sequence: CASSDRDRGNNYGYTF. In DNA, the CDR3 is TGTGCCAGCAGTGATCGGGACAGGGGCAATAACTATGGCTACACCTTC.